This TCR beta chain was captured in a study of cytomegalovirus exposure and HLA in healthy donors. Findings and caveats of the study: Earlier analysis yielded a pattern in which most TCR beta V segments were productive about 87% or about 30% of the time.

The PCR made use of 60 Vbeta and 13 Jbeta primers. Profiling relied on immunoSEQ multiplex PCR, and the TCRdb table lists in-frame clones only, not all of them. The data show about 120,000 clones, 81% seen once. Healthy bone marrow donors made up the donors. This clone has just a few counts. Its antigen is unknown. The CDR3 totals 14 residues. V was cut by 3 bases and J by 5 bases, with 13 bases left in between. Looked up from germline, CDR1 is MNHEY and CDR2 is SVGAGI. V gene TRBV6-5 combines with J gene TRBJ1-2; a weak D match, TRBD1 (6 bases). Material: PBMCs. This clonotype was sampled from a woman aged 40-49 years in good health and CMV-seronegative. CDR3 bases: TGTGCCAGCAGTTATGGCAGGGGTGATTATGGCTACACCTTC. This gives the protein CASSYGRGDYGYTF.